The sequence of this TCR beta chain was determined in a study of blood T cell repertoires in COVID-19. Study as a whole: The United States, Italy and Spain provided the acute and convalescent COVID-19 samples.

Some clones are missing from TCRdb's copy, which holds only in-frame ones; the method was immunoSEQ multiplex PCR. The data show about 320,000 clones, 88% seen once. The germline CDR1 and CDR2 sequences are PRHDT and FYEKMQ (reference sequence). V gave up 0 bases and J gave up 6 bases; unmatched junction bases: 4. The CDR3 covers 14 residues. The table lists this clone with many counts. The sample consisted of peripheral blood. The gene calls are TRBV13 and TRBJ2-7; TRBD1 aligns across 8 bases. The receptor comes from a woman in her twenties or thirties with COVID-19, enrolled during active disease. The CDR3 DNA reads as TGTGCCAGCAGCTTAGGGACAGGGGACTCCGAGCAGTACTTC. It translates to CASSLGTGDSEQYF.